Below, 2 T cell receptor beta chains from the same sample are listed, as sequenced in a study of blood T cell repertoires in COVID-19 (dated by TCRdb to 2020 to 2022). Library prep was done by the immunoSEQ multiplex PCR assay. In its TCRdb copy, this immuneACCESS table keeps in-frame sequences only and misses some clones. Where compared with another copy, unresolved V genes explain less than half of these, and the others have no known cause. The sample table lists about 210,000 clones, approximately 78% of them with a count of one. Of the sample, 5.2% is held by the ten largest clones. The sample taken for sequencing was peripheral blood. These receptors came from a woman aged 70 to 79 with COVID-19, enrolled during active disease.

The J gene is TRBJ2-7, the V gene TRBV24-1, with a possible D match to TRBD1 (5 bases). V gave up 1 base and J gave up 6 bases, with 15 bases separating them. The CDR3 has 15 amino acids. Germline V gives CDR1 KGHDR, CDR2 SFDVKD. CDR3 sequence (DNA): TGTGCCACCAGTGATTTTAACACAGGCTTGGGCGAGCAGTACTTC. As protein: CATSDFNTGLGEQYF.

This clone was found a few times. The V call is TRBV14, the J call TRBJ2-2; D ambiguous. CDR1 and CDR2 from the germline V gene are SGHDN and FVKESK. V lost 6 bases and J 1 base, leaving 6 bases between the germline ends. This CDR3 region has 13 residues. CDR3 DNA sequence: TGTGCCAGCAGTCCGGTGAACACCGGGGAGCTGTTTTTT. Its translation: CASSPVNTGELFF.